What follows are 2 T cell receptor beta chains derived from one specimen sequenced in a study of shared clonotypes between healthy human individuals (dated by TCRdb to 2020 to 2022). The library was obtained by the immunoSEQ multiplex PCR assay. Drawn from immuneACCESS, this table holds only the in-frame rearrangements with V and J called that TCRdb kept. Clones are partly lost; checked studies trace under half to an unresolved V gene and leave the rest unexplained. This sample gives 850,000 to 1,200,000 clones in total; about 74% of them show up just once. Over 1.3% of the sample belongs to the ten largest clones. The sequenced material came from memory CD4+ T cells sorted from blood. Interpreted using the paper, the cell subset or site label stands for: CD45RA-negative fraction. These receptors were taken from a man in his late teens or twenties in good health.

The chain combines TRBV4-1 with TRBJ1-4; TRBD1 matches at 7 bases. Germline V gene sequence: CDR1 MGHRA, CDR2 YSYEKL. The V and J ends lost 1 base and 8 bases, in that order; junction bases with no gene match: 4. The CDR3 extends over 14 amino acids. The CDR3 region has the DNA TGCGCCAGCAGCCAAGGGTACAGGGGAGAAAAACTGTTTTTT. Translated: CASSQGYRGEKLFF.

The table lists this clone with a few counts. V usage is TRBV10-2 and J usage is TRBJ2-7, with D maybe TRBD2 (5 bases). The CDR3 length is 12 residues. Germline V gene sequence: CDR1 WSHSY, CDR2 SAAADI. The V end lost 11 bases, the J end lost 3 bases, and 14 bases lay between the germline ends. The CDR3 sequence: CAGVYSGYEQYF. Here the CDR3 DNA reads TGCGCCGGCGTTTACAGCGGCTACGAGCAGTACTTC.